A single sample is the source of the 2 T cell receptor beta chains below, sequenced in a study of T cells in Graves' hyperthyroidism and ophthalmopathy. Amplification yielded TCR beta CDR3 regions, with RNA transcripts as the source. TCR CDR3 regions were first amplified by RT-PCR with HTBI primers. Each CDR3 protein gets one entry after TCRdb re-called the multiplex PCR reads with MiXCR. The data hold a few hundred thousand distinct CDR3 sequences, with around a sixth observed a single time. The specimen was blood. Receptors were obtained from a woman aged 50 to 60 with Graves' hyperthyroidism.

This clonotype was observed many times. The CDR3 loop reads CAITDNRQGETQYF. The DNA for the CDR3 is TGTGCCATCACCGACAACCGACAGGGAGAGACCCAGTACTTC. The V and J genes are TRBV10-3 and TRBJ2-5; 7 bases are shared with TRBD1. Germline V gene lookup returns CDR1 ENHRY and CDR2 SYGVKD. Trimming removed 7 bases from V and 4 bases from J; junction bases left unmatched: 9. CDR3 size: 14 residues.

The V and J genes are TRBV29-1 and TRBJ1-3; 7 bases fit TRBD1. The CDR3 has 12 residues. V lost 7 bases to trimming and J lost 4 bases; unmatched junction nucleotides: 4. Per germline, CDR1 SQVTM and CDR2 ANQGSEA. The chain's CDR3 is CSGGTAGNTIYF. In DNA form, the CDR3 reads TGCAGCGGTGGGACAGCCGGAAACACCATATATTTT. The variable domain in full, with the rest retrieved from reference TRBV29-1 and TRBJ1-3, is SAVISQKPSRDICQRGTSLTIQCQVDSQVTMMFWYRQQPGQSLTLIATANQGSEATYESGFVIDKFPISRPNLTFSTLTVSNMSPEDSSIYLCSGGTAGNTIYFGEGSWLTVV.